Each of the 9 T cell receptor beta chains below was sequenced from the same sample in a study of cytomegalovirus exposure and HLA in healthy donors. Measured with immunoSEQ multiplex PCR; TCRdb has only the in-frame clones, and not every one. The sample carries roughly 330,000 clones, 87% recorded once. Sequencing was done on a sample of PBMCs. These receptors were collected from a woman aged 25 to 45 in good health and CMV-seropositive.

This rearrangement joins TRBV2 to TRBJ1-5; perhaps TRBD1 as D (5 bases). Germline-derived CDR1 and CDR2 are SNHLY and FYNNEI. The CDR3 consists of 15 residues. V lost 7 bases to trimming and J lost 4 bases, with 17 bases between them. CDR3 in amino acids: CASTQVGGFNQPQHF. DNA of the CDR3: TGTGCCAGCACCCAGGTGGGGGGGTTTAATCAGCCCCAGCATTTT.

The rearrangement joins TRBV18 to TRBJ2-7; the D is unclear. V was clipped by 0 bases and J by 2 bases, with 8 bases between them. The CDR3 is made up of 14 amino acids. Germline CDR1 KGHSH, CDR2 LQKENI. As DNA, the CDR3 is TGTGCCAGCTCACCACCAGCGCAGCCCTACGAGCAGTACTTC. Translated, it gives CASSPPAQPYEQYF.

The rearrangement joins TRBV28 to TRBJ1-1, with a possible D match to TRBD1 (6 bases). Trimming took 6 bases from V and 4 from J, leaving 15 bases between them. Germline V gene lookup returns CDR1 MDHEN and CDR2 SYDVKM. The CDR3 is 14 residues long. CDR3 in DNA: TGTGCCAGCAGGCTAGGGGGAATCGGCACTGAAGCTTTCTTT. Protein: CASRLGGIGTEAFF.

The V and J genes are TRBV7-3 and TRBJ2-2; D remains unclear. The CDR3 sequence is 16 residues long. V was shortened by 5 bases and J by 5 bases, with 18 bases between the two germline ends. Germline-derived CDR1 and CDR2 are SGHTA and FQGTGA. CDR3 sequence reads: CASSPFAEPVTGELFF. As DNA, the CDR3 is TGTGCCAGCAGCCCATTTGCGGAGCCGGTTACCGGGGAGCTGTTTTTT. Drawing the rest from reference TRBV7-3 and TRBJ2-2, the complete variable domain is GAGVSQTPSNKVTEKGKYVELRCDPISGHTALYWYRQSLGQGPEFLIYFQGTGAADDSGLPNDRFFAVRPEGSVSTLKIQRTERGDSAVYLCASSPFAEPVTGELFFGEGSRLTVL.

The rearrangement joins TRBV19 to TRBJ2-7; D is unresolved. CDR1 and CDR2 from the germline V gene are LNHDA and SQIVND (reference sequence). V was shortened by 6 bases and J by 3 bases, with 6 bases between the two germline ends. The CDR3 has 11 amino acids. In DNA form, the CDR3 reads TGTGCCAGTAGCTATCACTACGAGCAGTACTTC. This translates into CASSYHYEQYF.

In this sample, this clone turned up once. CDR3 sequence reads: CASSLPPSTGSNEQFF. The CDR3 coding sequence is TGTGCCAGCAGTTTACCCCCTTCGACAGGGTCCAATGAGCAGTTCTTC. The J gene is TRBJ2-1, the V gene TRBV27; 7 bases match TRBD1. This CDR3 has 16 amino acids. The trim removed 2 bases at V and 6 bases at J, leaving 10 bases unmatched. Germline CDR1 and CDR2: MNHEY and SMNVEV (reference sequence).

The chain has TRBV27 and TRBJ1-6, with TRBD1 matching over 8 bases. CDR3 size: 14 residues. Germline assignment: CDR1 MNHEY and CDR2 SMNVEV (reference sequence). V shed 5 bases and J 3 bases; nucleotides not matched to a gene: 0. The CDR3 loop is CASSGTGYNSPLHF. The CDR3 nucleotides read TGTGCCAGCAGTGGGACAGGCTATAATTCACCCCTCCACTTT.

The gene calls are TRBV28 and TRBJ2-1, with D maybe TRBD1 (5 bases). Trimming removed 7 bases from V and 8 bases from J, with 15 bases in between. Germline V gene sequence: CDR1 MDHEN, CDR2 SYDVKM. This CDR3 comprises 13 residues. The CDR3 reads CASTKQGTDEQFF. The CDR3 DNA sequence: TGTGCCAGCACCAAGCAGGGTACGGATGAGCAGTTCTTC.

In DNA, the CDR3 is TGTGCCAGCAGCGTCGAGGGGGGGCTTAGGAAGAACGAGCAGTACTTC. Protein sequence: CASSVEGGLRKNEQYF. The chain uses TRBV9 and TRBJ2-7; D might be TRBD2 (7 bases). CDR1 SGDLS and CDR2 YYNGEE come from the germline V gene. The CDR3 covers 16 residues. Trimming shortened V by 2 bases and J by 5 bases, and 20 bases separated the two germline ends. The variable domain in full, completed from reference TRBV9 and TRBJ2-7, reads DSGVTQTPKHLITATGQRVTLRCSPRSGDLSVYWYQQSLDQGLQFLIQYYNGEERAKGNILERFSAQQFPDLHSELNLSSLELGDSALYFCASSVEGGLRKNEQYFGPGTRLTVT.